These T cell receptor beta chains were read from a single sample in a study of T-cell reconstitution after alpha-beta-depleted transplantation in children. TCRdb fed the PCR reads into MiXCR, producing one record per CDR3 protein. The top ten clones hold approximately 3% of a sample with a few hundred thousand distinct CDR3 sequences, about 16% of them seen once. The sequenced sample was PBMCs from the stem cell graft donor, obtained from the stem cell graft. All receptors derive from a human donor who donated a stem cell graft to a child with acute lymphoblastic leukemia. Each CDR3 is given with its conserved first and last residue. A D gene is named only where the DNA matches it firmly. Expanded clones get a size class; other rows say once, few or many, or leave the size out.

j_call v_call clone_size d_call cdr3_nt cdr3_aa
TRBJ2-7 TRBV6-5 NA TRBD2 TGTGCCAGCAGTTACTCGAGCGGGGAGCGAGACGAGCAGTACTTC CASSYSSGERDEQYF
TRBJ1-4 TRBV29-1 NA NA TGCAGCACCTCAGAGCCTAATGAAAAACTGTTTTTT CSTSEPNEKLFF
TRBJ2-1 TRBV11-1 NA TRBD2 TGTGCCAGCAGCTTAGCGGGACTAGCGGGAGCTAATGAGCAGTTCTTC CASSLAGLAGANEQFF
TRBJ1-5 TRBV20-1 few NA TGCAGTGCTAGAGGGGGTACAGGGTGGGATCAGCCCCAGCATTTT CSARGGTGWDQPQHF
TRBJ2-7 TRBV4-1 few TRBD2 TGCGCCAGCAGCCAACCCCCTCGGGTAGCGGGAGAGGTGGAGCAGTACTTC CASSQPPRVAGEVEQYF
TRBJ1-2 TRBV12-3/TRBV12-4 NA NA TGTGCCAGCAGTTTAAACTCTAACTATGGCTACACCTTC CASSLNSNYGYTF
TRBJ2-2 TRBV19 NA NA TGTGCCAGTAAGGTCTCCGGGGGACAGACCGGGGAGCTGTTTTTT CASKVSGGQTGELFF
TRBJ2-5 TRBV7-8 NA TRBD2 TGTGCTACTAAGCGGGCTAGCGGGAGTTTTTGGGAGACCCAGTACTTC CATKRASGSFWETQYF
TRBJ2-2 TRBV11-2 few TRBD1 TGTGCCAGCAGCATCCGACAGGGAATGAACACCGGGGAGCTGTTTTTT CASSIRQGMNTGELFF
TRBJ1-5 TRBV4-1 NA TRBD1 TGCGCCAGCAGCCAAGAGGTGCTCGGACAGGGGAATCAGCCCCAGCATTTT CASSQEVLGQGNQPQHF
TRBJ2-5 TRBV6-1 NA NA TGTGCCAGCAGTGAAGGGATTAGGGCAACCCAAGAGACCCAGTACTTC CASSEGIRATQETQYF
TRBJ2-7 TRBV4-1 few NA TGCGCCAGCAGCCCCCCAGAGCCCTCCTACGAGCAGTACTTC CASSPPEPSYEQYF
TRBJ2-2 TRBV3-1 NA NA TGTGCCAGCAGCAAGCGGGCCACAAGTCGGACCGGGGAGCTGTTTTTT CASSKRATSRTGELFF
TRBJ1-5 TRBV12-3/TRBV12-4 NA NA TGTGCCAGCAGTGACACCTACAACCAGCCCCAGCATTTT CASSDTYNQPQHF
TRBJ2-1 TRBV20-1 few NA TGCAGTGCCCCCCGGGGGGCCAATGAGCAGTTCTTC CSAPRGANEQFF
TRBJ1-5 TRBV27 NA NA TGTGCCAGTTCCTTCGGGGGGCGCTTACAGCCCCAGCATTTT CASSFGGRLQPQHF
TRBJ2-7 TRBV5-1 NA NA TGCGCCAGCAGCTTCGACACGTTTGTCCCTGCCTACGAGCAGTACTTC CASSFDTFVPAYEQYF
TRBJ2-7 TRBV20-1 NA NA TGCAGTGCTAGAGATCTTTCCGGAGCCTACGAGCAGTACTTC CSARDLSGAYEQYF
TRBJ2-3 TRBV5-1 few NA TGCGCCAGCAGCTTGGTTGGCAGGGAGAGCGATACGCAGTATTTT CASSLVGRESDTQYF
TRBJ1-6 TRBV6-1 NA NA TGTGCCAGCAGGGAACCGCCGGAGACAGATTGGGGAAATTCACCCCTCCACTTT CASREPPETDWGNSPLHF
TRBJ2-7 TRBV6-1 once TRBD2 TGTGCCAGCAGTGCATTGTGGACTAGCGAGCAGTACTTC CASSALWTSEQYF
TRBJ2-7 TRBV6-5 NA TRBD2 TGTGCCAGCAGTTATCTAGCGGGAGGACCCTACGAGCAGTACTTC CASSYLAGGPYEQYF